The source of this TCR beta chain is a study of OX40 agonist ivuxolimab in advanced cancers. This clone was detected only once. Data came from immunoSEQ multiplex PCR; TCRdb stores just in-frame clones and leaves some out. This sample has about 98,000 clones, with approximately 90% found just once. This TCR came from an adult with an advanced solid tumor such as melanoma, head and neck, liver or kidney cancer. The sequenced sample was CD4+ or CD8+ T cells sorted from blood, obtained in a trial of the OX40 agonist ivuxolimab.

The CDR3 reads CASSPTGPQSEAFF. The CDR3 coding sequence is TGTGCCAGCAGCCCAACAGGGCCTCAGAGTGAAGCTTTCTTT. The gene calls are TRBV7-2 and TRBJ1-1; possibly TRBD1 for D (6 bases). V lost 5 bases and J lost 7, with 17 bases in between. The germline V gene has CDR1 SGHTA and CDR2 FQGNSA. The CDR3 consists of 14 residues.